This T cell receptor beta chain originates from a study of shared clonotypes between healthy human individuals. Per the original data handling: Junction-only sequences produced by ImmunoSEQ had no quality scores, so filtering differed. Profiled with immunoSEQ multiplex PCR; TCRdb holds only in-frame clones, not every one. V and J calls and clone size are those listed in that table; D and trimming were worked out from the DNA. The table has approximately 2.3 million clones, approximately 95% seen once; the top ten hold 0.39%. Trimming took 4 bases from V and 7 from J, leaving 13 bases between them. The CDR3 covers 14 residues. CDR1 is MNHNS and CDR2 is SASEGT in the germline V gene.

The specimen was naive CD4+ T cells from PBMCs. Subset reported: CD45RA+ positively selected. The sequence was collected from a man between 18 and 35 years old in good health. Some clones in this sample may be carry-over from other donors' samples. The chain joins TRBV6-1 to TRBJ1-4; possibly TRBD1 for D (5 bases). The CDR3 DNA reads TGTGCCAGCAGTGGAAGAGACAGCGGTGAAAAACTGTTTTTT. It encodes CASSGRDSGEKLFF.